The clone carrying this T cell receptor (beta chain) was detected only a few times. Its antigen is undetermined. The J segment lost 5 bases and the V segment lost 3 bases, leaving 7 bases of the junction unmatched. From germline, CDR1 is SGHAT and CDR2 FQNNGV. This CDR3 region has 15 residues. The sample comes from a study of T cells after yellow fever vaccination. Study details: Fractions containing few cells were prepared with SMART-Seq v4 Ultra Low Input. General study points: A large majority of primary-vaccination clones showed up again after the booster (roughly 95% CD4, 88% CD8).

TCRdb analysed the 5' RACE reads with MiXCR anew, one entry per CDR3 protein. The data show approximately 260,000 distinct CDR3 sequences, 10% to 15% seen once. The sample consisted of CD4+ T cells sorted from PBMCs, taken 45 days after the yellow fever booster vaccination. The chain uses TRBV11-2 and TRBJ2-5; TRBD1 agrees at 9 bases. The clonotype was recovered from a man aged 25-45 years who received the YFV17D yellow fever vaccine. CDR3 sequence: CASSFTGGLRETQYF. As DNA, the CDR3 is TGTGCCAGCAGCTTCACAGGGGGCCTTAGGGAGACCCAGTACTTC.